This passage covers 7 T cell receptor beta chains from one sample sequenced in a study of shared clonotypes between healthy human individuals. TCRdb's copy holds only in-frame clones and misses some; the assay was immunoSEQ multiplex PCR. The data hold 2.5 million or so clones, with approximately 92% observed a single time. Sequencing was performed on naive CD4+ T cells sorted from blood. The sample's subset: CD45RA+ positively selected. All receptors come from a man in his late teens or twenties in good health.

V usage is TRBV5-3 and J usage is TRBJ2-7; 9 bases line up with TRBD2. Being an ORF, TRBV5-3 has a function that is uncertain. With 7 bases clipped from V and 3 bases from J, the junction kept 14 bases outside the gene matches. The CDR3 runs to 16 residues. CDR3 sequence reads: CARGGLPGLAVYEQYF. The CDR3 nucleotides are TGTGCCAGAGGTGGGTTACCGGGACTAGCTGTCTACGAGCAGTACTTC.

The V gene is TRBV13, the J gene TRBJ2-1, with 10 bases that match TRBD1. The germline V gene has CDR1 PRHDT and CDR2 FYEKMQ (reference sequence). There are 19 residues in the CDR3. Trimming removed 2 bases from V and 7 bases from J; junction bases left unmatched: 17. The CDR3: CASSLRGRGQGVLKNEQFF. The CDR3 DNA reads TGTGCCAGCAGCTTAAGAGGTCGTGGACAGGGGGTACTTAAGAATGAGCAGTTCTTC.

The CDR3 sequence: CASSPGTGGRNEQFF. The CDR3 DNA follows: TGTGCCAGCTCACCTGGGACAGGGGGCAGGAATGAGCAGTTCTTC. The chain is built from TRBV18 and TRBJ2-1; 12 bases are shared with TRBD1. The junction had 4 bases not matched to a gene; V was cut back by 3 bases and J by 7 bases. Looked up from germline, CDR1 is KGHSH and CDR2 is LQKENI. CDR3 length equals 15 residues.

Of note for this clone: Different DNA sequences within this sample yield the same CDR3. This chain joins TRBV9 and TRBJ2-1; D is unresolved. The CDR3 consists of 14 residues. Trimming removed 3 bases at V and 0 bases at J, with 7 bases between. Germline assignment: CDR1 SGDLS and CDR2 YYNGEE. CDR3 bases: TGTGCCAGCAGCGGCGGAGCCTCCTACAATGAGCAGTTCTTC. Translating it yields CASSGGASYNEQFF.

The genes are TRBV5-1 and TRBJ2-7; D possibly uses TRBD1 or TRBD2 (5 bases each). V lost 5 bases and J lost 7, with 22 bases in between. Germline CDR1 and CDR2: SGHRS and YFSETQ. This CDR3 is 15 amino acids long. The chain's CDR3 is CASRLTGAELGEQYF. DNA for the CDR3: TGCGCCAGCAGATTGACCGGGGCCGAGTTGGGTGAGCAGTACTTC.

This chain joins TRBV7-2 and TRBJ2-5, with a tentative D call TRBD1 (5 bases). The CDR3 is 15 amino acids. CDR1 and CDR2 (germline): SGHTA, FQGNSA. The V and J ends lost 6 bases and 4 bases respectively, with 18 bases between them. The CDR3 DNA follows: TGTGCCAGCAGTTCTCAGGGCCAGGGTGGAGAGACCCAGTACTTC. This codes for CASSSQGQGGETQYF.

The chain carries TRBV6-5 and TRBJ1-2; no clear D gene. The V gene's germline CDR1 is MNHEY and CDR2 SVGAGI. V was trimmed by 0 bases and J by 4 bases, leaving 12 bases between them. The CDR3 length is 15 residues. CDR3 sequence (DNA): TGTGCCAGCAGTTACTCCTCCGTTAGCGGCTATGGCTACACCTTC. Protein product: CASSYSSVSGYGYTF.